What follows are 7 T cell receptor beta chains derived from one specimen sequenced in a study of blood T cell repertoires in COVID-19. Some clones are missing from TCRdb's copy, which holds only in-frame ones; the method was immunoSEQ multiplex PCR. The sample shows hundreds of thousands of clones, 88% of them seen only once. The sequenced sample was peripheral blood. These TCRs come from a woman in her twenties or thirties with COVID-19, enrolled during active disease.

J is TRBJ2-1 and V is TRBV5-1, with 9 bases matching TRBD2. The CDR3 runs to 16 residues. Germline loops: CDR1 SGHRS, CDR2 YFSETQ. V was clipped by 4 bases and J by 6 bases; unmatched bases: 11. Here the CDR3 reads CASSLGGGRAINEQFF. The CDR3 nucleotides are TGCGCCAGCAGCCTGGGGGGCGGGAGGGCCATCAATGAGCAGTTCTTC.

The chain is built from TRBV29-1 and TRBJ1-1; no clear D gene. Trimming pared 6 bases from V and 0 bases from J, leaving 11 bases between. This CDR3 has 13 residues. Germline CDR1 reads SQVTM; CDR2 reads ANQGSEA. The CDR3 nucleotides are TGCAGCGTCAGTGACACCTTGAACACTGAAGCTTTCTTT. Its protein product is CSVSDTLNTEAFF.

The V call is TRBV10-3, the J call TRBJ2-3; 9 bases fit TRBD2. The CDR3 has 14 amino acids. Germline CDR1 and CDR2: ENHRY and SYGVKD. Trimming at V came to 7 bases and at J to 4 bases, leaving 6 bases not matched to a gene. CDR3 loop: CAIMESGGPDTQYF. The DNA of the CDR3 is TGTGCCATCATGGAGAGCGGGGGGCCAGATACGCAGTATTTT.

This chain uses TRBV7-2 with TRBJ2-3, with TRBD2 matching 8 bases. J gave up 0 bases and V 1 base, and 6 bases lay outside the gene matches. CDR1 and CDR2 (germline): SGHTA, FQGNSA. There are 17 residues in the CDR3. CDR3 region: CASSLVTASGSTDTQYF. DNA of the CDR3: TGTGCCAGCAGCTTAGTCACGGCTAGCGGGAGCACAGATACGCAGTATTTT.

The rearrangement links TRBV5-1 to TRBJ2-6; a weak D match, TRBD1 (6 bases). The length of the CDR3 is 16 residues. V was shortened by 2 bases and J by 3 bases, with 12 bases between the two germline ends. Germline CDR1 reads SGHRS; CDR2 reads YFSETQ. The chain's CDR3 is CASSFQGMGGANVLTF. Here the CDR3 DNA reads TGCGCCAGCAGCTTCCAGGGGATGGGTGGGGCCAACGTCCTGACTTTC.

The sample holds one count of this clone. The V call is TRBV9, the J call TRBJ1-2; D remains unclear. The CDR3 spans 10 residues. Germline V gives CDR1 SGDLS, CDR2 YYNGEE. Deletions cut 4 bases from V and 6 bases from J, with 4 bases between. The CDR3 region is CASSPDGYTF. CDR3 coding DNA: TGTGCCAGCAGCCCTGATGGCTACACCTTC.

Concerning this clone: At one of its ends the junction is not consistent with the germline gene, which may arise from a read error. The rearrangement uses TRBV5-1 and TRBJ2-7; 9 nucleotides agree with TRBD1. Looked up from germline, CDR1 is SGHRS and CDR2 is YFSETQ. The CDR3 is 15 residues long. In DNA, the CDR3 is TGCGCCAGCAGCTTAACCGGGACAGGGTCCTCCGAGCAGTACTTC. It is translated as CASSLTGTGSSEQYF.